Listed below are T cell receptor beta chains from one sample, sequenced in a study of OX40 agonist ivuxolimab in advanced cancers. Produced via immunoSEQ multiplex PCR; TCRdb's table is partial and in-frame only. Seen here are about 150,000 clones, under 95% observed once, and the top ten hold 0.31%. The input for sequencing was CD4+ or CD8+ T cells sorted from blood, taken in a trial of the OX40 agonist ivuxolimab. The origin of the receptors is an adult with an advanced solid tumor such as melanoma, head and neck, liver or kidney cancer. Each CDR3 is given with its conserved first and last residue. Each record gives: CDR3 DNA, CDR3 protein, V gene, J gene, clone size, D gene. The D gene is left open where the match is weak. Expanded clones are given a class, and other clones once, few, many or no size at all.

DNA: TGTGCCAGCAGCTTAGACCGATTGGGCACCGGGGAGCTGTTTTTT
CDR3: CASSLDRLGTGELFF
V: TRBV7-2
J: TRBJ2-2
size: -
D: -

DNA: TGTGCCAGCACCACGGCGGGATACGAGGAAGCTTTCTTT
CDR3: CASTTAGYEEAFF
V: TRBV5-4
J: TRBJ1-1
size: -
D: -

DNA: TGTGCCAGCAGCTTAGAAACGGCAGGCCGGGGCAACGATGAGCAGTTCTTC
CDR3: CASSLETAGRGNDEQFF
V: TRBV7-2
J: TRBJ2-1
size: -
D: -

DNA: TGCGCCAGCAGCTTGGAGGGGGGCGCGGGATATGGCTACACCTTC
CDR3: CASSLEGGAGYGYTF
V: TRBV5-1
J: TRBJ1-2
size: -
D: -

DNA: TGTGCCAGCTCACCACCTCACAGCTCCGTCTCCTACGAGCAGTACTTC
CDR3: CASSPPHSSVSYEQYF
V: TRBV18
J: TRBJ2-7
size: -
D: -

DNA: TGCGCCAGCAGCCAAGACTTAACGGGGACCTCCTACAATGAGCAGTTCTTC
CDR3: CASSQDLTGTSYNEQFF
V: TRBV4-3
J: TRBJ2-1
size: -
D: -

DNA: TGTGCCAGCAGCTTAGCGGTCGGGGGCGAGGGAAACACCATATATTTT
CDR3: CASSLAVGGEGNTIYF
V: TRBV7-9
J: TRBJ1-3
size: -
D: -

DNA: TGTGCCAGCAGTGCTAGGACTTTCGGGACTGGGACCTACGAGCAGTACTTC
CDR3: CASSARTFGTGTYEQYF
V: TRBV2
J: TRBJ2-7
size: once
D: -

DNA: TGTGCCAGCAGCTCCCCCGGGGAGGGCACTGAAGCTTTCTTT
CDR3: CASSSPGEGTEAFF
V: TRBV27
J: TRBJ1-1
size: -
D: -

DNA: TGTGCCAGCAGTGAAGCAGGGGGAGAGTTCTATGGCTACACCTTC
CDR3: CASSEAGGEFYGYTF
V: TRBV2
J: TRBJ1-2
size: -
D: -

DNA: TGTGCCATCGGGAGGGACAGGTCCTCCCCTTGGCCCCAGCATTTT
CDR3: CAIGRDRSSPWPQHF
V: TRBV10-3
J: TRBJ1-5
size: -
D: TRBD1

DNA: TGTGCCAGCAGCAGCTTGGGACTAGCGGAATACGAGCAGTACTTC
CDR3: CASSSLGLAEYEQYF
V: TRBV9
J: TRBJ2-7
size: -
D: TRBD2

DNA: TGTGCCAGTAGGGACAGGGGGCTTGGTGAAGCTTTCTTT
CDR3: CASRDRGLGEAFF
V: TRBV19
J: TRBJ1-1
size: -
D: TRBD1

DNA: TGTGCCAGCAGTATAGGACAGGGGGTTTTCGCTGAAGCTTTCTTT
CDR3: CASSIGQGVFAEAFF
V: TRBV6-5
J: TRBJ1-1
size: -
D: TRBD1

DNA: TGCGCCAGCAGCAGCGCGGGACATACCGGGGAGCTGTTTTTT
CDR3: CASSSAGHTGELFF
V: TRBV5-1
J: TRBJ2-2
size: -
D: -

DNA: TGTGCCAGCAACCATAAAGTGGGACAGGGGGCGGATGAGCAGTTCTTC
CDR3: CASNHKVGQGADEQFF
V: TRBV7-6
J: TRBJ2-1
size: -
D: TRBD1